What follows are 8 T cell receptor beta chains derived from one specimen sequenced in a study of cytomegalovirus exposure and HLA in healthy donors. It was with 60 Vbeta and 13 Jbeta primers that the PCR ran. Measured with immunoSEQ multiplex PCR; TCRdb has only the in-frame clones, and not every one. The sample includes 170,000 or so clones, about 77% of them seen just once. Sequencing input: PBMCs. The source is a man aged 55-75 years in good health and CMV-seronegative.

The DNA of the CDR3 is TGTGCCAGTAGTATACCCACGGGCGAGCAGTACTTC. It yields the protein CASSIPTGEQYF. J is TRBJ2-7 and V is TRBV19; D is unresolved. The CDR3 has 12 amino acids. The germline V gene has CDR1 LNHDA and CDR2 SQIVND (reference sequence). Deletions cut 2 bases from V and 6 bases from J, with 8 bases between.

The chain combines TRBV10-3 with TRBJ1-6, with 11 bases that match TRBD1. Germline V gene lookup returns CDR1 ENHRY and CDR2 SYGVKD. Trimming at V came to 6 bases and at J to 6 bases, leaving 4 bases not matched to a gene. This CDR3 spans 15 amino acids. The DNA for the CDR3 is TGTGCCATCAGCCTGGGGACAGGGGGTAATTCACCCCTCCACTTT. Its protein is CAISLGTGGNSPLHF.

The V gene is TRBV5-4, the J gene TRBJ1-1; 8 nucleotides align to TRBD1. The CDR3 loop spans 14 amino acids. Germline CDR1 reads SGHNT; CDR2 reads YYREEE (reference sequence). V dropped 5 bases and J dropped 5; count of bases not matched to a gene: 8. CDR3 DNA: TGTGCCAGCAGACTACAGGGGGTAGAGACTGAAGCTTTCTTT. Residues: CASRLQGVETEAFF.

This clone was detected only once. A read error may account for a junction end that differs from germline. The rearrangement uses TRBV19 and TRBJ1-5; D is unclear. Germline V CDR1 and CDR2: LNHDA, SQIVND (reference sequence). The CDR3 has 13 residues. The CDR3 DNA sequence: TGTGCCAGTAGTATAGTGAGGGTCCAGCCCCAGAATTTT. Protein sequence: CASSIVRVQPQNF.

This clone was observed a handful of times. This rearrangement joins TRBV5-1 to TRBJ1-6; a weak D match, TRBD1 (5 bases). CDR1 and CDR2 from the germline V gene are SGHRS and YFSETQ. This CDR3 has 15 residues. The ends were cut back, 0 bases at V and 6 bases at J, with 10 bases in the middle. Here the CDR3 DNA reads TGCGCCAGCAGCTTGGCCGGGGGAATTAATTCACCCCTCCACTTT. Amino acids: CASSLAGGINSPLHF. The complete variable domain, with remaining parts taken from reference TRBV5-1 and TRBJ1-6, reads KAGVTQTPRYLIKTRGQQVTLSCSPISGHRSVSWYQQTPGQGLQFLFEYFSETQRNKGNFPGRFSGRQFSNSRSEMNVSTLELGDSALYLCASSLAGGINSPLHFGNGTRLTVT.

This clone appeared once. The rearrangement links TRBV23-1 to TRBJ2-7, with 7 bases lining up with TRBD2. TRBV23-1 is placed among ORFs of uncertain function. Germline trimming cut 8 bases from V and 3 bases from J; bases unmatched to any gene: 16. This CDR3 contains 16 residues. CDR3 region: CASGSPRGGLLYEQYF. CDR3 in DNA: TGCGCCAGCGGGTCCCCGCGGGGAGGGCTACTCTACGAGCAGTACTTC.

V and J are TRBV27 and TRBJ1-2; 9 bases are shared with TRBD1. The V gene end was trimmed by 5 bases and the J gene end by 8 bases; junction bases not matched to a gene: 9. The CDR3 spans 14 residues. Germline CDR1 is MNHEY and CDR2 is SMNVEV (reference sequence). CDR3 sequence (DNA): TGTGCCAGCAGTCCACAGGGACAGGGCGGCGGCTACACCTTC. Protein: CASSPQGQGGGYTF.

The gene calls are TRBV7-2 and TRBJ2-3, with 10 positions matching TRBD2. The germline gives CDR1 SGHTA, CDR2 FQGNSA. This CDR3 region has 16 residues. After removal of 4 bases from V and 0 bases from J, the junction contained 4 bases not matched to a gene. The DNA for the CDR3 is TGTGCCAGCAGCTCTAGCGGGGGAGGGAGCACAGATACGCAGTATTTT. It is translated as CASSSSGGGSTDTQYF.